This TCR beta chain stems from a study of T cell changes during pregnancy in multiple sclerosis. Here immunoSEQ multiplex PCR was the method, and the copy in TCRdb shows in-frame clones only, minus some. The sample consists of 57,000 or so clones, roughly 90% of them appearing once. The CDR3 extends over 12 amino acids. Germline V gene sequence: CDR1 SEHNR, CDR2 FQNEAQ (reference sequence). Trimming removed 2 bases at V and 6 bases at J, with 5 bases between. The chain is built from TRBV7-9 and TRBJ2-1; D remains ambiguous. The sequence was collected from a female donor in good health, enrolled as a control in a pregnancy study. The material was peripheral blood, obtained after pregnancy. The CDR3 DNA is TGTGCCAGCAGCTTAATCTTCAATGAGCAGTTCTTC. Amino acid sequence: CASSLIFNEQFF. Complete variable domain (other parts from reference TRBV7-9 and TRBJ2-1): DTGVSQNPRHKITKRGQNVTFRCDPISEHNRLYWYRQTLGQGPEFLTYFQNEAQLEKSRLLSDRFSAERPKGSFSTLEIQRTEQGDSAMYLCASSLIFNEQFFGPGTRLTVL.